The 28 T cell receptor beta chains presented below share a single source sample, sequenced in a study of PD-1 blockade in classical Hodgkin lymphoma. This table comes from immunoSEQ multiplex PCR, and its TCRdb copy is limited to in-frame clones, with some not included. The sample lists around 32,000 clones; 88% were seen once. The time point was: newly diagnosed, previously untreated cHL patient sample. Purified CD4+ T cells were obtained from thawed PBMCs through magnetic negative selection. Specimen: CD4+ T cells from blood. These TCRs come from a human donor with classical Hodgkin lymphoma.

J is TRBJ1-5 and V is TRBV18; tentative D call: TRBD1 (5 bases). From germline, CDR1 is KGHSH and CDR2 LQKENI. The CDR3 loop spans 13 amino acids. V was shortened by 8 bases and J by 3 bases, with 11 bases between the two germline ends. This chain's CDR3 is CASRGDLNQPQHF. The CDR3, as DNA: TGTGCCAGCCGAGGGGACCTCAATCAGCCCCAGCATTTT. Combining the CDR3 with reference TRBV18 and TRBJ1-5 gives the whole variable domain NAGVMQNPRHLVRRRGQEARLRCSPMKGHSHVYWYRQLPEEGLKFMVYLQKENIIDESGMPKERFSAEFPKEGPSILRIQQVVRGDSAAYFCASRGDLNQPQHFGDGTRLSIL.

The gene calls are TRBV29-1 and TRBJ1-1; possibly TRBD1 for D (5 bases). Germline loops: CDR1 SQVTM, CDR2 ANQGSEA. The CDR3 loop spans 13 amino acids. V was pared by 8 bases and J by 6 bases, with 19 bases between. Here the CDR3 DNA reads TGCAGCACGAACCTATACAGGCGATCTGAAGCTTTCTTT. This translates into CSTNLYRRSEAFF. The variable domain in full, completed from reference TRBV29-1 and TRBJ1-1, reads SAVISQKPSRDICQRGTSLTIQCQVDSQVTMMFWYRQQPGQSLTLIATANQGSEATYESGFVIDKFPISRPNLTFSTLTVSNMSPEDSSIYLCSTNLYRRSEAFFGQGTRLTVV.

The chain uses TRBV15 and TRBJ2-1; a weak D match, TRBD2 (5 bases). Germline CDR1 reads LNHNV; CDR2 reads YYDKDF (reference sequence). The CDR3 consists of 15 residues. Trimming cost V 0 bases and J 8 bases, with 14 bases left between them. The CDR3 here is CATSRDYSGRDEQFF. In nucleotides, the CDR3 is TGTGCCACCAGCAGAGATTATTCGGGGAGAGATGAGCAGTTCTTC.

The chain carries TRBV2 and TRBJ2-3, with D uncertain. CDR1 is SNHLY and CDR2 is FYNNEI in the germline V gene. CDR3 size: 15 residues. V was trimmed by 6 bases and J by 4 bases, leaving 17 bases between them. CDR3 sequence: CASRISGVTPDTQYF. CDR3 sequence (DNA): TGTGCCAGCAGGATTTCAGGCGTAACTCCAGATACGCAGTATTTT.

The J gene is TRBJ1-4, the V gene TRBV4-1, with D unresolved. The germline V gene has CDR1 MGHRA and CDR2 YSYEKL. The CDR3 length is 21 residues. The ends were cut back, 3 bases at V and 0 bases at J, with 26 bases in the middle. This CDR3 is CASSHFPPDWPSRATNEKLFF. CDR3 coding DNA: TGCGCCAGCAGCCACTTCCCCCCCGACTGGCCCAGCAGAGCAACTAATGAAAAACTGTTTTTT.

V is TRBV5-4 and J is TRBJ1-2, with D unresolved. Germline values: CDR1 SGHNT, CDR2 YYREEE (reference sequence). V was shortened by 2 bases and J by 6 bases, with 8 bases between the two germline ends. This CDR3 has 12 amino acids. CDR3 nucleotide sequence: TGTGCCAGCAGCTTCGCAGATAATGGCTACACCTTC. It yields the protein CASSFADNGYTF.

The chain combines TRBV27 with TRBJ2-7; 7 bases are shared with TRBD2. The CDR3 consists of 15 residues. CDR1 and CDR2 from the germline V gene are MNHEY and SMNVEV (reference sequence). Trimming took 4 bases from V and 0 from J; bases not matched to a gene: 6. Written as DNA, the CDR3 is TGTGCCAGCAGTTATGAGGGAGGGAGCTCCTACGAGCAGTACGTC. Translating gives CASSYEGGSSYEQYV.

J is TRBJ1-5 and V is TRBV5-4; D possibly corresponds to TRBD1 (6 bases). Between the trimmed V and J ends, which lost 0 bases and 6 bases, there was a span of 10 bases. Germline CDR1 SGHNT, CDR2 YYREEE (reference sequence). The CDR3 extends over 14 amino acids. The CDR3 protein is CASSLEQGAQPQHF. The CDR3 coding sequence is TGTGCCAGCAGCTTGGAACAGGGTGCTCAGCCCCAGCATTTT.

This clone was counted once. The rearrangement links TRBV25-1 to TRBJ2-6, with D unresolved. Germline CDR1 reads MGHDK; CDR2 reads SYGVNS. V was shortened by 4 bases and J by 0 bases, with 7 bases between the two germline ends. There are 15 residues in the CDR3. The CDR3 coding sequence is TGTGCCAGCAGTGGCGACGGCTCTGGGGCCAACGTCCTGACTTTC. Protein: CASSGDGSGANVLTF.

This chain joins TRBV10-3 and TRBJ2-1, with D perhaps TRBD1 or TRBD2 (6 bases each). The V end lost 6 bases, the J end lost 5 bases, and 14 bases lay between the germline ends. CDR3 size: 14 residues. Germline V lookup: CDR1 ENHRY, CDR2 SYGVKD. The CDR3 is CAIRTTRGDNEQFF. The CDR3, as DNA: TGTGCCATCAGGACTACTAGGGGGGACAATGAGCAGTTCTTC.

The chain joins TRBV6-6 to TRBJ2-5; the D gene could be TRBD1 or TRBD2 (5 bases each). Trimming stripped 6 bases from V and 1 base from J, with 12 bases between. The CDR3 runs to 14 residues. Per the germline V gene, CDR1 is MNHNY and CDR2 is SVGAGI (reference sequence). The CDR3 protein is CASSARGAQETQYF. Written as DNA, the CDR3 is TGTGCCAGCAGCGCCCGAGGGGCCCAAGAGACCCAGTACTTC.

The chain joins TRBV9 to TRBJ2-5; 7 bases fit TRBD2. The CDR3 is 15 amino acids. Germline trimming cut 2 bases from V and 5 bases from J; bases unmatched to any gene: 9. CDR1 is SGDLS and CDR2 is YYNGEE in the germline V gene. The CDR3 sequence: CASSVGTTPPETQYF. CDR3 nucleotides: TGTGCCAGCAGCGTGGGGACTACCCCACCCGAGACCCAGTACTTC.

The rearrangement links TRBV18 to TRBJ2-7; the D is unclear. CDR1 KGHSH and CDR2 LQKENI come from the germline V gene. V lost 6 bases and J lost 2, with 11 bases in between. CDR3 size: 13 residues. The DNA for the CDR3 is TGTGCCAGCTCCGGCGAGGCGCCCTACGAGCAGTACTTC. Translating gives CASSGEAPYEQYF.

With regard to this clone: Other DNA sequences in this sample translate to the same CDR3. The V and J genes are TRBV19 and TRBJ1-1; D is unclear. V lost 5 bases and J lost 3, with 10 bases in between. The germline V gene encodes CDR1 LNHDA and CDR2 SQIVND (reference sequence). This CDR3 region has 13 residues. In nucleotides, the CDR3 is TGTGCCAGTAGTTCGAAGGGTGACACTGAAGCTTTCTTT. Protein product: CASSSKGDTEAFF. The variable domain in full, with the rest retrieved from reference TRBV19 and TRBJ1-1, is DGGITQSPKYLFRKEGQNVTLSCEQNLNHDAMYWYRQDPGQGLRLIYYSQIVNDFQKGDIAEGYSVSREKKESFPLTVTSAQKNPTAFYLCASSSKGDTEAFFGQGTRLTVV.

The chain combines TRBV28 with TRBJ1-2; D uncertain. Trimming took off 6 bases at V and 1 base at J, with 9 bases between the two ends. Germline values: CDR1 MDHEN, CDR2 SYDVKM. The CDR3 runs 13 residues. The CDR3: CASSTASNYGYTF. The CDR3 DNA sequence: TGTGCCAGCAGCACCGCCAGTAACTATGGCTACACCTTC.

V usage is TRBV2 and J usage is TRBJ2-5; D unresolved. Germline CDR1 and CDR2: SNHLY and FYNNEI. The CDR3 extends over 13 amino acids. V was trimmed by 7 bases and J by 4 bases, leaving 13 bases between them. The CDR3: CASIGGTGETQYF. In DNA form, the CDR3 reads TGTGCCAGCATCGGCGGTACGGGAGAGACCCAGTACTTC.

The CDR3 sequence: CASSQGQGGTGELFF. The CDR3 DNA is TGCGCCAGCAGCCAGGGACAGGGAGGCACCGGGGAGCTGTTTTTT. This chain joins TRBV4-1 and TRBJ2-2; 9 bases map to TRBD1. V trimming: 3 bases; J trimming: 4 bases; junction bases outside the gene matches: 3. The germline gives CDR1 MGHRA, CDR2 YSYEKL. The CDR3 totals 15 residues.

The table lists this clone with a few counts. The rearrangement joins TRBV7-3 to TRBJ1-1; D unclear. Germline CDR1 is SGHTA and CDR2 is FQGTGA. V was shortened by 2 bases and J by 4 bases, with 11 bases between the two germline ends. The CDR3 spans 14 residues. The CDR3 protein is CASSLGFGGTEAFF. CDR3 in DNA: TGTGCCAGCAGCTTAGGGTTCGGAGGCACTGAAGCTTTCTTT.

The chain links TRBV27 to TRBJ2-7; 7 bases agree with TRBD2. With 5 bases clipped from V and 4 bases from J, the junction kept 11 bases outside the gene matches. The CDR3 is made up of 15 amino acids. Germline CDR1 is MNHEY and CDR2 is SMNVEV (reference sequence). CDR3 bases: TGTGCCAGCAGTCTGTCTGGGACTAAAGCTTACGAGCAGTACTTC. This encodes CASSLSGTKAYEQYF.

The gene calls are TRBV29-1 and TRBJ2-5; 14 bases align to TRBD2. CDR1 is SQVTM, CDR2 ANQGSEA, per germline. The CDR3 length is 17 residues. With V trimmed by 8 bases and J by 0 bases, 11 bases remained unmatched. The CDR3 sequence is CSTRLAGGGRYQETQYF. The CDR3, as DNA: TGCAGCACCCGACTAGCGGGAGGGGGCAGGTACCAAGAGACCCAGTACTTC.

Points on this clone: Other DNA sequences in this specimen translate into the identical CDR3. V gene TRBV10-2 combines with J gene TRBJ2-3; no reliable D call. CDR3 length: 14 amino acids. Germline V gene data show CDR1 as WSHSY and CDR2 as SAAADI. V dropped 7 bases and J dropped 0 bases, with 11 bases sitting between them. The CDR3 region is CASNLGSSTDTQYF. CDR3 DNA sequence: TGCGCCAGCAACCTTGGGTCTAGCACAGATACGCAGTATTTT.

This clone was detected once. V usage is TRBV2 and J usage is TRBJ1-1; D might be TRBD1 (5 bases). V lost 4 bases to trimming and J lost 8 bases, with 17 bases between them. The CDR3 is made up of 14 amino acids. Germline lookup yields CDR1 SNHLY and CDR2 FYNNEI. CDR3: CASSGQHWDREAFF. The CDR3 nucleotides are TGTGCCAGCAGTGGGCAACACTGGGACCGCGAAGCTTTCTTT.

The chain combines TRBV6-5 with TRBJ1-1; D remains ambiguous. CDR3 length: 13 residues. Germline V lookup: CDR1 MNHEY, CDR2 SVGAGI. The V end lost 0 bases, the J end lost 5 bases, and 7 bases lay between the germline ends. CDR3 sequence: CASSYSGWTEAFF. CDR3 nucleotides: TGTGCCAGCAGTTACTCGGGTTGGACTGAAGCTTTCTTT.

The gene calls are TRBV6-1 and TRBJ2-1; D possibly corresponds to TRBD1 (5 bases). Germline CDR1 MNHNS, CDR2 SASEGT. Deletions cut 2 bases from V and 1 base from J, with 9 bases between. The CDR3 consists of 15 residues. The CDR3 bases are TGTGCCAGCAGTGAACAGGGAAAGTCCTACAATGAGCAGTTCTTC. The encoded protein is CASSEQGKSYNEQFF.

The V and J genes are TRBV18 and TRBJ2-1, with D perhaps TRBD1 (5 bases). The V and J ends lost 6 bases and 6 bases respectively, with 27 bases between them. The germline V gene encodes CDR1 KGHSH and CDR2 LQKENI. The CDR3 is 18 residues long. CDR3 DNA sequence: TGTGCCAGCTCCCGGACGGCCGTCCAGTTTACAGGCGTCAATGAGCAGTTCTTC. It specifies CASSRTAVQFTGVNEQFF.

This clone was observed once. The J gene is TRBJ2-3, the V gene TRBV28; D unresolved. Trimming stripped 7 bases from V and 4 bases from J, with 6 bases between. The CDR3 sequence is 11 residues long. CDR1 is MDHEN and CDR2 is SYDVKM in the germline V gene. CDR3 nucleotides: TGTGCCAGCACCGCTGCAGATACGCAGTATTTT. It is translated as CASTAADTQYF.

The V call is TRBV7-8, the J call TRBJ2-1, with a tentative D call TRBD2 (6 bases). CDR1 is SGHVS and CDR2 is FQNEAQ in the germline V gene. The CDR3 runs to 14 residues. The V and J ends lost 1 base and 9 bases respectively, with 13 bases between them. CDR3 amino acids: CASSLDGGAGEQFF. The CDR3 DNA follows: TGTGCCAGCAGCTTAGACGGCGGGGCGGGTGAGCAGTTCTTC.

Here the CDR3 reads CASSEGGLQHF. The CDR3 DNA is TGTGCCAGCTCAGAGGGAGGGCTCCAGCATTTT. The chain links TRBV18 to TRBJ1-5; D gene unclear. Deletions cut 5 bases from V and 12 bases from J, with 11 bases between. This CDR3 spans 11 amino acids. Per germline, CDR1 KGHSH and CDR2 LQKENI. Full variable domain (rest looked up from reference TRBV18 and TRBJ1-5): NAGVMQNPRHLVRRRGQEARLRCSPMKGHSHVYWYRQLPEEGLKFMVYLQKENIIDESGMPKERFSAEFPKEGPSILRIQQVVRGDSAAYFCASSEGGLQHFGDGTRLSIL.